Following are 10 T cell receptor beta chains from one sample sequenced in a study of blood T cell repertoires in COVID-19. The repertoire was sequenced with immunoSEQ multiplex PCR; TCRdb's copy has only in-frame clones and lacks some. The data show 60,000 to 85,000 clones, around 67% seen once. Sequenced input: peripheral blood. The receptor source for this set is a human donor with acute or convalescent COVID-19. The donor label of this sample is uncertain.

The genes are TRBV11-2 and TRBJ2-1; 10 bases align to TRBD2. The trim removed 3 bases at V and 4 bases at J, leaving 9 bases unmatched. Per germline, CDR1 SGHAT and CDR2 FQNNGV. The length of the CDR3 is 17 residues. The CDR3 coding sequence is TGTGCCAGCAGCTTGCACGTAGCGGGGGGTCCTTACAATGAGCAGTTCTTC. Its protein is CASSLHVAGGPYNEQFF. The variable domain in full, with the rest retrieved from reference TRBV11-2 and TRBJ2-1, is EAGVAQSPRYKIIEKRQSVAFWCNPISGHATLYWYQQILGQGPKLLIQFQNNGVVDDSQLPKDRFSAERLKGVDSTLKIQPAKLEDSAVYLCASSLHVAGGPYNEQFFGPGTRLTVL.

The chain carries TRBV9 and TRBJ1-2; 7 bases line up with TRBD1. This CDR3 is 14 amino acids long. CDR1 is SGDLS and CDR2 is YYNGEE in the germline V gene. V lost 3 bases, J lost 4 bases, and 6 bases stayed unmatched. The CDR3 protein is CASSGQTGPYGYTF. CDR3 nucleotides: TGTGCCAGCAGCGGGCAGACAGGGCCCTATGGCTACACCTTC.

This clone was found once. The J gene is TRBJ1-1, the V gene TRBV29-1; D not certain. The V and J ends lost 5 bases and 2 bases respectively, with 9 bases between them. Germline CDR1 and CDR2: SQVTM and ANQGSEA. The CDR3 runs 12 residues. The DNA of the CDR3 is TGCAGCGTTCAGCCGGGTAACACTGAAGCTTTCTTT. Residues: CSVQPGNTEAFF.

The rearrangement joins TRBV24-1 to TRBJ1-5; a weak D match, TRBD1 (5 bases). The V end lost 5 bases, the J end lost 5 bases, and 12 bases lay between the germline ends. The germline CDR1 and CDR2 sequences are KGHDR and SFDVKD. The CDR3 contains 14 residues. In nucleotides, the CDR3 is TGTGCCACCAGTGCGCCAGGGTTTGATCAGCCCCAGCATTTT. Translated, it gives CATSAPGFDQPQHF.

The chain employs TRBV7-2 and TRBJ2-3, with 8 nucleotides matching TRBD1. Per germline, CDR1 SGHTA and CDR2 FQGNSA. V gave up 2 bases and J gave up 4 bases; unmatched junction bases: 5. This CDR3 has 15 amino acids. The CDR3 loop reads CASSLRTGSADTQYF. The CDR3 coding sequence is TGTGCCAGCAGCTTAAGGACAGGGAGCGCAGATACGCAGTATTTT. The full variable domain, completed using reference TRBV7-2 and TRBJ2-3, is GAGVSQSPSNKVTEKGKDVELRCDPISGHTALYWYRQSLGQGLEFLIYFQGNSAPDKSGLPSDRFSAERTGGSVSTLTIQRTQQEDSAVYLCASSLRTGSADTQYFGPGTRLTVL.

This chain joins TRBV10-3 and TRBJ1-6; D unresolved. Trimming took off 10 bases at V and 8 bases at J, with 12 bases between the two ends. This CDR3 spans 12 amino acids. The germline CDR1 and CDR2 sequences are ENHRY and SYGVKD. Written as DNA, the CDR3 is TGTGCCACCACCAGCGAGGATTCACCCCTCCACTTT. Residues: CATTSEDSPLHF.

This chain links TRBV19 with TRBJ1-4; tentative D call: TRBD1 (6 bases). The germline gives CDR1 LNHDA, CDR2 SQIVND (reference sequence). The V end lost 8 bases, the J end lost 2 bases, and 21 bases lay between the germline ends. This CDR3 has 17 amino acids. In DNA, the CDR3 is TGTGCCAGTTCCTCCCCCCCCTGGGGGCCGACTAATGAAAAACTGTTTTTT. Translating gives CASSSPPWGPTNEKLFF. Combining the CDR3 with reference TRBV19 and TRBJ1-4 gives the whole variable domain DGGITQSPKYLFRKEGQNVTLSCEQNLNHDAMYWYRQDPGQGLRLIYYSQIVNDFQKGDIAEGYSVSREKKESFPLTVTSAQKNPTAFYLCASSSPPWGPTNEKLFFGSGTQLSVL.

V and J are TRBV7-9 and TRBJ2-5; no definite D call. V was clipped by 1 base and J by 5 bases, with 11 bases between them. Germline CDR1 and CDR2: SEHNR and FQNEAQ (reference sequence). This CDR3 contains 14 residues. CDR3 amino acids: CASSLGLSGETQYF. The CDR3 DNA reads as TGTGCCAGCAGCTTAGGCCTTTCCGGGGAGACCCAGTACTTC.

V gene TRBV12-3 or TRBV12-4 combines with J gene TRBJ1-2, with no clear D. There are 12 residues in the CDR3. Trimming stripped 3 bases from V and 8 bases from J, with 10 bases between. The CDR3 DNA is TGTGCCAGCAGTTTCTCGGGTGCGGGCTACACCTTC. Residues: CASSFSGAGYTF.

CDR3 sequence: CASSQAQGYTGELFF. The DNA for the CDR3 is TGCGCCAGCAGCCAAGCGCAGGGATACACCGGGGAGCTGTTTTTT. The V and J genes are TRBV4-3 and TRBJ2-2, with D maybe TRBD1 (5 bases). Germline V gene data show CDR1 as LGHNA and CDR2 as YSLEER. Trimming pared 1 base from V and 3 bases from J, leaving 9 bases between. This CDR3 is 15 amino acids long.